What follows describes a single TCR beta chain. The data originate from a study of monozygotic twins with inflammatory bowel disease. Germline values: CDR1 SGHKS, CDR2 YYEKEE (reference sequence). This CDR3 region has 15 residues. Researchers used around 3,800 ng of total RNA for each TCR library. The authors made each sample's cDNA in eight separate reactions. No DNA is given; TCRdb re-called the 5' RACE reads and lists each CDR3 protein once. The sample has approximately 400,000 distinct CDR3 sequences. Sequencing was carried out using blood. This receptor was identified in a human donor with ulcerative colitis or Crohn's disease, or a healthy co-twin of an affected twin (not recorded which). V gene TRBV5-5 combines with J gene TRBJ1-2; without DNA, the TCRdb call of TRBD1 cannot be checked. CDR3 sequence: CASSLGQGPYYGYTF.